This TCR beta chain was recorded in a study of T cells in Graves' hyperthyroidism and ophthalmopathy. Researchers amplified the TCR beta CDR3 regions from RNA transcripts. TCR CDR3 regions were first amplified by RT-PCR with HTBI primers. TCRdb called the multiplex PCR reads again in MiXCR, with one record for every CDR3 protein. The sample has fewer than 550,000 distinct CDR3 sequences, around 22% seen once; the top ten hold about 11%. CDR1 and CDR2 (germline): SGHVS, FQNEAQ. Trimming took off 1 base at V and 4 bases at J, with 7 bases between the two ends. This CDR3 contains 13 residues. At least ten counts were recorded for this clonotype. Its antigen is undetermined. General study findings and limits: Before onset, ophthalmopathy was predicted by the model a median roughly six months earlier.

The chain employs TRBV7-8 and TRBJ2-5, with D possibly TRBD1 on 5 matching bases. Sequenced sample: blood. The TCR comes from a woman between 25 and 40 years old with Graves' ophthalmopathy. CDR3 in amino acids: CASSLVDTETQYF. The CDR3 DNA follows: TGTGCCAGCAGCTTAGTGGACACAGAGACCCAGTACTTC.